The rows below give T cell receptor beta chains drawn from one sample of a study of CD8 T cells in ankylosing spondylitis. TCRdb re-called the 5' RACE reads with MiXCR, one entry per CDR3 protein. In the table there are 220,000 or so distinct CDR3 sequences, 10% of which are singletons. Sample: blood, either unsorted or a sorted T cell fraction (not recorded which). Every receptor here comes from a male donor with ankylosing spondylitis or in good health (not recorded which). CDR3s include the opening cysteine and the closing phenylalanine or tryptophan. The D gene is left open where the match is weak. Clone size appears in some rows only: once, few, many, or a class for an expanded clone.

v_call	j_call	d_call	clone_size	cdr3_nt	cdr3_aa
TRBV12-3/TRBV12-4	TRBJ2-3	TRBD2	many	TGTGCCAGCAGTTTAGCCGGGACTAGCGGAGATACGCAGTATTTT	CASSLAGTSGDTQYF
TRBV20-1	TRBJ2-3	NA	many	TGCAGTGCTAGAGATCAGAGGACGCTCACAGATACGCAGTATTTT	CSARDQRTLTDTQYF
TRBV3-1	TRBJ2-1	TRBD2	few	TGTGCCAGCAGTCGGCCACTAGCGGGGGTAAAGAATGAGCAGTTCTTC	CASSRPLAGVKNEQFF
TRBV7-8	TRBJ1-1	NA	many	TGTGCCAGCAGCCCACGGGTTGGCACTGAAGCTTTCTTT	CASSPRVGTEAFF
TRBV6-2/TRBV6-3	TRBJ2-1	TRBD1	many	TGTGCCAGCAAGGATTTAACACCGGGACAGGGGCCATATGAGCAGTTCTTC	CASKDLTPGQGPYEQFF
TRBV7-7	TRBJ2-5	NA	few	TGTGCTAGCAGCTTAACGTGGCCAGGGGACAACCAGTACTTC	CASSLTWPGDNQYF
TRBV14	TRBJ1-2	NA	NA	TGTGCCAGCAGCCAAGAGTTGACAGGACTCCCCTATGGCTACACCTTC	CASSQELTGLPYGYTF
TRBV29-1	TRBJ2-7	NA	few	TGCAGCGTTTCTACCGGTATGGCCGAGCAGTACTTC	CSVSTGMAEQYF
TRBV9	TRBJ2-7	NA	NA	TGTGCCAGCAGCGTAGCCCCGGGGAGCTCCTACGAGCAGTACTTC	CASSVAPGSSYEQYF
TRBV29-1	TRBJ2-7	NA	NA	TGCAGCGTTGTGGCAGGGAACGAATACGAGCAGTACTTC	CSVVAGNEYEQYF
TRBV7-8	TRBJ1-2	NA	few	TGTGCCAGCAGCTTAGCCCAGACAGATTCCTATGGCTACACCTTC	CASSLAQTDSYGYTF
TRBV7-3	TRBJ1-6	NA	NA	TGTGCCAGCAGCTTATCGGGATCTTATAATTCACCCCTCCACTTT	CASSLSGSYNSPLHF
TRBV5-6	TRBJ1-2	TRBD1	many	TGTGCCAGCAGCTCCGGGACAGGGGGTAAGAACTATGGCTACACCTTC	CASSSGTGGKNYGYTF
TRBV3-1	TRBJ1-6	NA	few	TGTGCCAGCAGCCAAGATTCCAGAGAAAATTCACCCCTCCACTTT	CASSQDSRENSPLHF
TRBV3-1	TRBJ2-5	TRBD2	many	TGTGCCAGCAGCCAAACCCTGTCAGTAGCGGGGGTTGGGGAGACCCAGTACTTC	CASSQTLSVAGVGETQYF
TRBV15	TRBJ2-7	NA	few	TGTGCCACCAGCGTGGGCTCCCTCTACGAGCAGTACTTC	CATSVGSLYEQYF
TRBV14	TRBJ2-1	NA	few	TGTGCCAGCAGCCAAGATCTGGGTACCTACAATGAGCAGTTCTTC	CASSQDLGTYNEQFF
TRBV12-3/TRBV12-4	TRBJ2-2	NA	many	TGTGCCAGCAACCGTAATCGAGGTGCGAACACCGGGGAGCTGTTTTTT	CASNRNRGANTGELFF
TRBV20-1	TRBJ2-7	TRBD1	many	TGCAGTGCCCGACAGGGGGGAACCTACGAGCAGTACTTC	CSARQGGTYEQYF
TRBV24-1	TRBJ1-1	NA	few	TGTGCCACCAGCAGAGCTATGAACACTGAAGCTTTCTTT	CATSRAMNTEAFF
TRBV11-2	TRBJ2-7	TRBD2	many	TGTGCCAGCAGCTTAGCGGGGGGAGGGCAGTACTTC	CASSLAGGGQYF
TRBV28	TRBJ2-7	NA	many	TGTGCCAGCAGTTTACAGGGTTTGACCGGCGAGCAGTACTTC	CASSLQGLTGEQYF
TRBV10-2	TRBJ1-1	NA	many	TGCGCCACTTCGGAAACCTTGAACACTGAAGCTTTCTTT	CATSETLNTEAFF